This T cell receptor (beta chain) is drawn from a study of Ad26.COV2.S vaccination and SARS-CoV-2 variants. About the research overall: Ad26.COV2.S given intramuscularly, once or twice 56 days apart.

Treatment given: about 20 received Ad26.COV2.S at low or high dose, single or two shots; 5 received placebo; per-sample allocation not given. Following the first vaccine or placebo injection, samples were taken on day 63. Clones were sequenced by immunoSEQ multiplex PCR, and TCRdb holds only the in-frame ones, with some missing. The sample lists around 450,000 clones; 80% to 90% were seen once. The CDR3 runs 17 residues. The germline CDR1 and CDR2 sequences are SGHRS and YFSETQ. V was pared by 0 bases and J by 0 bases, with 15 bases between. V is TRBV5-1 and J is TRBJ1-1, with D unclear. The TCR sequence derives from a person between 18 and 65 years old who received the Ad26.COV2.S COVID-19 vaccine or a placebo. This material consisted of peripheral blood, taken in a trial of Ad26.COV2.S vaccine versus placebo. CDR3 sequence: CASSLAKSAGMNTEAFF. The DNA of the CDR3 is TGCGCCAGCAGCTTGGCCAAGTCGGCAGGAATGAACACTGAAGCTTTCTTT.